The 24 T cell receptor beta chains below all came from one sample that was sequenced in a study of blood T cells in healthy people across ages. Sample-barcoded 5' priming and a J-beta primer mix drove a second PCR of 7 to 11 cycles. TCRdb used MiXCR to reprocess the 5' RACE reads, holding one entry per CDR3 protein. The table has around 800,000 distinct CDR3 sequences, about half seen once. Sequencing was performed on blood. These receptors all come from a man at least 80 years old in good health.

The chain recombines TRBV25-1 with TRBJ2-3; D not resolved. The CDR3 totals 16 residues. V gave up 2 bases and J gave up 3 bases, with 15 bases separating them. CDR1 and CDR2 from the germline V gene are MGHDK and SYGVNS. CDR3 coding DNA: TGTGCCAGCAGTGAACCTCTCCCCGATAGAACAGATACGCAGTATTTT. This translates into CASSEPLPDRTDTQYF.

This clonotype was seen a few times. The rearrangement joins TRBV2 to TRBJ2-7; no definite D call. The CDR3 covers 12 residues. V was shortened by 6 bases and J by 2 bases, with 8 bases between the two germline ends. Germline V gene data show CDR1 as SNHLY and CDR2 as FYNNEI. The CDR3 here is CASRDDTYEQYF. The CDR3 DNA reads as TGTGCCAGCAGGGACGACACCTACGAGCAGTACTTC.

Many counts were recorded for this clonotype. The rearrangement joins TRBV12-3 or TRBV12-4 to TRBJ2-6; no clear D. CDR3 size: 13 residues. V was cut by 6 bases and J by 1 base, with 4 bases left in between. CDR3 in amino acids: CASSVSGANVLTF. The DNA of the CDR3 is TGTGCCAGCAGCGTATCTGGGGCCAACGTCCTGACTTTC.

The genes are TRBV20-1 and TRBJ2-5; TRBD1 is a possible D gene (7 bases). Germline loops: CDR1 DFQATT, CDR2 SNEGSKA (reference sequence). This CDR3 is 14 amino acids long. In DNA, the CDR3 is TGCAGCGCTCCCTGGAGGGGGCTACAAGAGACCCAGTACTTC. Translating gives CSAPWRGLQETQYF.

The DNA of the CDR3 is TGTGCCAGCAGCTCCACTAGCGGGAGAAGGGAGACCCAGTACTTC. Its translation: CASSSTSGRRETQYF. The chain joins TRBV7-2 to TRBJ2-5; 11 positions match TRBD2. This CDR3 comprises 15 residues. Germline V lookup: CDR1 SGHTA, CDR2 FQGNSA. J was trimmed by 5 bases and V by 4 bases; bases with no gene match: 6.

The chain couples TRBV9 to TRBJ2-3; TRBD2 matches 11 bases. Germline loops: CDR1 SGDLS, CDR2 YYNGEE. The CDR3 consists of 16 residues. Trimming removed 0 bases from V and 7 bases from J; junction bases left unmatched: 7. CDR3 sequence (DNA): TGTGCCAGCAGCGTAGAGATAGCGGGAGGGGGTCATACGCAGTATTTT. Its translation is CASSVEIAGGGHTQYF.

Comments on this clonotype: A much larger clone lies a single base off, so this may be a read error. V is TRBV5-1 and J is TRBJ2-3; possibly TRBD2 for D (6 bases). Germline V CDR1 and CDR2: SGHRS, YFSETQ. CDR3 length: 17 residues. V dropped 3 bases and J dropped 1 base, with 18 bases sitting between them. CDR3 sequence: CASSYAAGPAGTDTQYF. CDR3 DNA: TGCGCCAGCAGCTACGCCGCGGGACCAGCGGGCACAGATACGCAGTATTTT.

The V call is TRBV19, the J call TRBJ2-3; 7 bases align to TRBD1. This CDR3 is 15 amino acids long. The junction had 11 bases not matched to a gene; V was cut back by 7 bases and J by 4 bases. From germline, CDR1 is LNHDA and CDR2 SQIVND (reference sequence). CDR3 DNA sequence: TGTGCCAGTACTCAACGGACAGGAGTAGCAGATACGCAGTATTTT. It translates to CASTQRTGVADTQYF.

This clonotype was counted many times. CDR3 coding DNA: TGTGCCAGCAGCTTAGGGGGAAGCGGGGCAGATACGCAGTATTTT. Its translation is CASSLGGSGADTQYF. The chain joins TRBV7-2 to TRBJ2-3; 7 positions agree with TRBD2. This CDR3 comprises 15 residues. Germline-derived CDR1 and CDR2 are SGHTA and FQGNSA. The junction had 5 bases not matched to a gene; V was cut back by 1 base and J by 4 bases.

This clonotype showed up many times. The chain employs TRBV9 and TRBJ1-2; possibly TRBD1 for D (6 bases). CDR3 length: 16 amino acids. Germline V gene data show CDR1 as SGDLS and CDR2 as YYNGEE. The V and J ends lost 0 bases and 4 bases respectively, with 16 bases between them. The CDR3 sequence is CASSVESTGQVYGYTF. The CDR3 DNA follows: TGTGCCAGCAGCGTAGAGTCAACGGGACAAGTCTATGGCTACACCTTC.

The chain links TRBV7-9 to TRBJ2-6; D ambiguous. CDR3 length: 16 residues. Trimming took 3 bases from V and 0 from J, leaving 9 bases between them. Germline CDR1 is SEHNR and CDR2 is FQNEAQ (reference sequence). The DNA of the CDR3 is TGTGCCAGCAGCTTGGGTGTCGTCTCTGGGGCCAACGTCCTGACTTTC. This codes for CASSLGVVSGANVLTF.

This clonotype was recorded many times. The junction departs from the called germline gene at one end, perhaps through a read error. The V and J genes are TRBV5-1 and TRBJ2-1, with D unclear. The CDR3 totals 15 residues. Germline-derived CDR1 and CDR2 are SGHRS and YFSETQ. This chain's CDR3 is CASSLVADSYNEQFF. The CDR3 region has the DNA TGTGCCAGCAGCTTAGTTGCGGACTCCTACAATGAGCAGTTCTTC.

The chain carries TRBV12-3 or TRBV12-4 and TRBJ2-7, with 15 bases aligning to TRBD2. The trim removed 7 bases at V and 5 bases at J, leaving 9 bases unmatched. CDR3 length: 16 amino acids. The CDR3 here is CASTGLAGGTMNEQYF. Here the CDR3 DNA reads TGTGCCAGCACCGGACTAGCGGGAGGGACGATGAACGAGCAGTACTTC.

The chain links TRBV14 to TRBJ1-2; D remains unclear. CDR1 and CDR2 (germline): SGHDN, FVKESK. Trimming took 0 bases from V and 8 from J, leaving 16 bases between them. The CDR3 covers 15 residues. CDR3 sequence (DNA): TGTGCCAGCAGCCAAGATGTCGGCCTTTGGACCGGCTACACCTTC. Its protein is CASSQDVGLWTGYTF.

This clonotype was seen more than once but under ten times. This chain links TRBV12-3 or TRBV12-4 with TRBJ2-2, with 10 bases that match TRBD1. The CDR3 totals 17 residues. V lost 7 bases, J lost 4 bases, and 12 bases stayed unmatched. CDR3 nucleotide sequence: TGTGCCAGCAAACTACCACACGGGACAGGGGTCACCGGGGAGCTGTTTTTT. Its translation: CASKLPHGTGVTGELFF.

V gene TRBV27 combines with J gene TRBJ2-5; 9 bases map to TRBD1. The J call may not be correct, given that the DNA end is closer to TRBJ2-7. The CDR3 spans 19 residues. CDR1 is MNHEY, CDR2 SMNVEV, per germline (reference sequence). CDR3 region: CASSAPGTGLPTFPYEQYF. CDR3 sequence (DNA): TGTGCCAGCAGTGCACCCGGGACAGGGTTGCCAACTTTTCCCTACGAGCAGTACTTC.

The rearrangement links TRBV4-2 to TRBJ2-1, with 12 bases fitting TRBD2. The length of the CDR3 is 18 residues. Trimming cost V 3 bases and J 7 bases; bases outside gene matches: 13. Germline CDR1 LGHNA, CDR2 YNFKEQ. The CDR3 coding sequence is TGTGCCAGCAGCCAGGGGCTAGCGGGAGGGCCGGGACCGAATGAGCAGTTCTTC. This codes for CASSQGLAGGPGPNEQFF.

There are a few counts of this clonotype. In DNA, the CDR3 is TGTGCCAGCAGCGCGATCCCAGCGGGAGAGGGGACAGATACGCAGTATTTT. The encoded protein is CASSAIPAGEGTDTQYF. The V gene is TRBV7-3, the J gene TRBJ2-3; the match to TRBD2 covers 8 bases. V trimming: 5 bases; J trimming: 3 bases; junction bases outside the gene matches: 13. CDR1 and CDR2 (germline): SGHTA, FQGTGA. There are 17 residues in the CDR3.

The chain couples TRBV12-3 or TRBV12-4 to TRBJ2-3; 10 nucleotides align to TRBD2. With 5 bases clipped from V and 5 bases from J, the junction kept 10 bases outside the gene matches. This CDR3 comprises 16 residues. DNA of the CDR3: TGTGCCAGCAGTCCCCATAGAGCGGGAGGGTTAGATACGCAGTATTTT. It yields the protein CASSPHRAGGLDTQYF.

This clonotype was recorded a few times. The rearrangement uses TRBV20-1 and TRBJ1-5, with D uncertain. Trimming took 5 bases from V and 5 from J, leaving 13 bases between them. Germline V gives CDR1 DFQATT, CDR2 SNEGSKA (reference sequence). The CDR3 runs to 13 residues. For the CDR3, the DNA is TGCAGTGCTGGGAGTGCCACCGATCAGCCCCAGCATTTT. Its translation: CSAGSATDQPQHF.

The chain joins TRBV7-2 to TRBJ2-7, with D unclear. Between the trimmed V and J ends, which lost 4 bases and 0 bases, there was a span of 13 bases. This CDR3 is built from 15 residues. Germline V gene data show CDR1 as SGHTA and CDR2 as FQGNSA. CDR3 in amino acids: CASSSGWDLSYEQYF. Written as DNA, the CDR3 is TGTGCCAGCAGCTCGGGCTGGGATCTCTCCTACGAGCAGTACTTC.

This chain joins TRBV10-3 and TRBJ1-4; no clear D. Germline V gene data show CDR1 as ENHRY and CDR2 as SYGVKD. V shed 1 base and J shed 8 bases, with 14 bases lying between them. CDR3 size: 15 residues. This chain's CDR3 is CAISELASAGEKLFF. The CDR3 DNA reads as TGTGCCATCAGTGAGTTGGCGTCCGCGGGGGAAAAACTGTTTTTT.

The chain combines TRBV20-1 with TRBJ1-1; D is ambiguous. V gave up 1 base and J gave up 11 bases, with 8 bases separating them. Looked up from germline, CDR1 is DFQATT and CDR2 is SNEGSKA (reference sequence). This CDR3 region has 10 residues. CDR3 DNA: TGCAGTGCTAGAGTCGGTCGGGCTTTCTTT. This sequence encodes CSARVGRAFF.

This rearrangement joins TRBV15 to TRBJ1-6; D might be TRBD1 (6 bases). The CDR3 consists of 14 residues. Trimming shortened V by 6 bases and J by 5 bases, and 11 bases separated the two germline ends. CDR1 is LNHNV, CDR2 YYDKDF, per germline (reference sequence). In nucleotides, the CDR3 is TGTGCCACCAGGGGACACATGAATAATTCACCCCTCCACTTT. This sequence encodes CATRGHMNNSPLHF.